Shown below are 23 T cell receptor beta chains from a single sample sequenced in a study of blood T cell repertoires in COVID-19. Method: immunoSEQ multiplex PCR; TCRdb's copy keeps in-frame clones and lacks some. The sample shows 350,000 to 450,000 clones, over 85% of them seen only once. Material: PBMCs or T cells enriched from blood (not recorded which). The receptors were gathered from a woman aged 25 to 45 who had recovered from COVID-19.

The chain recombines TRBV18 with TRBJ2-1, with D perhaps TRBD2 (6 bases). Deletions cut 2 bases from V and 7 bases from J, with 9 bases between. Germline V gene lookup returns CDR1 KGHSH and CDR2 LQKENI. The CDR3 loop spans 13 amino acids. CDR3 region: CASSPRTTNEQFF. The CDR3 nucleotides are TGTGCCAGCTCACCAAGGACTACAAATGAGCAGTTCTTC.

The V gene is TRBV27, the J gene TRBJ1-1; D is uncertain. Germline-derived CDR1 and CDR2 are MNHEY and SMNVEV (reference sequence). The V end lost 5 bases, the J end lost 7 bases, and 8 bases lay between the germline ends. The CDR3 has 11 residues. The CDR3 region has the DNA TGTGCCAGCAGTCACTCGGGTGAAGCTTTCTTT. Residues: CASSHSGEAFF.

The rearrangement uses TRBV11-2 and TRBJ1-3; unclear D gene. The length of the CDR3 is 17 residues. V dropped 1 base and J dropped 0 bases, with 13 bases sitting between them. The germline gives CDR1 SGHAT, CDR2 FQNNGV. The CDR3 sequence: CASSLAGGSYSGNTIYF. The CDR3 DNA is TGTGCCAGCAGCTTAGCGGGAGGGTCCTACTCTGGAAACACCATATATTTT.

This clone was counted only a few times. In nucleotides, the CDR3 is TGTGCCAGCAGCTCGGTGGGCGGGTACGAGCAGTACTTC. Encoded protein: CASSSVGGYEQYF. The rearrangement uses TRBV7-6 and TRBJ2-7; possibly TRBD2 for D (5 bases). Trimming pared 4 bases from V and 4 bases from J, leaving 11 bases between. Germline V gene data show CDR1 as SGHVS and CDR2 as FNYEAQ. CDR3 length: 13 residues. Combining the CDR3 with reference TRBV7-6 and TRBJ2-7 gives the whole variable domain GAGVSQSPRYKVTKRGQDVALRCDPISGHVSLYWYRQALGQGPEFLTYFNYEAQQDKSGLPNDRFSAERPEGSISTLTIQRTEQRDSAMYRCASSSVGGYEQYFGPGTRLTVT.

The chain combines TRBV7-2 with TRBJ1-1; a possible D gene is TRBD1 (6 bases). Trimming left V 1 base short and J 4 bases short, with 16 bases between. From germline, CDR1 is SGHTA and CDR2 FQGNSA. The CDR3 covers 16 residues. The chain's CDR3 is CASSLGLPGEFTEAFF. The CDR3 nucleotides are TGTGCCAGCAGCTTAGGGCTGCCAGGGGAGTTCACTGAAGCTTTCTTT.

The rearrangement uses TRBV4-1 and TRBJ2-3, with 8 positions matching TRBD2. The J segment lost 4 bases and the V segment lost 3 bases, leaving 9 bases of the junction unmatched. Germline lookup yields CDR1 MGHRA and CDR2 YSYEKL. The CDR3 is made up of 16 amino acids. CDR3 sequence (DNA): TGCGCCAGCAGCCACGCCCAAGGACTAGCCGCAGATACGCAGTATTTT. Translating gives CASSHAQGLAADTQYF.

V is TRBV30 and J is TRBJ1-2, with D perhaps TRBD1 (6 bases). The CDR3 is 11 residues long. With 1 base removed from V and 8 bases from J, the gap between germline ends came to 8 bases. In germline, CDR1 is GTSNPN, CDR2 SVGIG (reference sequence). The CDR3 sequence is CAWSDRDGYTF. In DNA, the CDR3 is TGTGCCTGGAGTGACAGGGACGGCTACACCTTC.

The V call is TRBV18, the J call TRBJ2-7, with D unclear. The germline CDR1 and CDR2 sequences are KGHSH and LQKENI. The CDR3 is 14 residues long. Trimming pared 1 base from V and 2 bases from J, leaving 9 bases between. CDR3 in amino acids: CASSPREQAYEQYF. The DNA of the CDR3 is TGTGCCAGCTCACCACGTGAGCAGGCCTACGAGCAGTACTTC.

For the CDR3, the DNA is TGTGCCAGCAGATTCACGACTAGCGGGTTTTCCTACGAGCAGTACTTC. As protein: CASRFTTSGFSYEQYF. This sequence joins TRBV27 and TRBJ2-7; 10 bases map to TRBD2. The V segment lost 6 bases and the J segment 1 base; nucleotides outside the gene matches: 9. Germline lookup yields CDR1 MNHEY and CDR2 SMNVEV (reference sequence). The CDR3 consists of 16 residues.

For the CDR3, the DNA is TGTGCCAGTAGTATACGCCAGGTCCAGGGTACGCAGTATTTT. Its translation is CASSIRQVQGTQYF. V is TRBV19 and J is TRBJ2-3, with D perhaps matching TRBD1 (5 bases). The CDR3 loop spans 14 amino acids. The V and J ends lost 2 bases and 8 bases respectively, with 14 bases between them. The V gene's germline CDR1 is LNHDA and CDR2 SQIVND (reference sequence). Full variable domain (outside the CDR3, taken from reference TRBV19 and TRBJ2-3): DGGITQSPKYLFRKEGQNVTLSCEQNLNHDAMYWYRQDPGQGLRLIYYSQIVNDFQKGDIAEGYSVSREKKESFPLTVTSAQKNPTAFYLCASSIRQVQGTQYFGPGTRLTVL.

This clone came up once. The gene calls are TRBV4-3 and TRBJ1-2; no reliable D call. Germline assignment: CDR1 LGHNA and CDR2 YSLEER. The CDR3 loop spans 14 amino acids. V was trimmed by 0 bases and J by 2 bases, leaving 7 bases between them. The CDR3 region has the DNA TGCGCCAGCAGCCAAGACCCTATCAACTATGGCTACACCTTC. Amino acid sequence: CASSQDPINYGYTF.

The genes are TRBV6-5 and TRBJ2-7; the D gene is possibly TRBD1 (6 bases). V gave up 4 bases and J gave up 3 bases, with 16 bases separating them. Germline V CDR1 and CDR2: MNHEY, SVGAGI. The CDR3 has 15 amino acids. This CDR3 reads CASSSGQSTLYEQYF. In nucleotides, the CDR3 is TGTGCCAGCAGTTCTGGACAGTCCACCCTCTACGAGCAGTACTTC.

The chain combines TRBV7-9 with TRBJ1-4; tentatively, D is TRBD1 (5 bases). This CDR3 has 13 residues. Germline V lookup: CDR1 SEHNR, CDR2 FQNEAQ (reference sequence). Between the trimmed V and J ends, which lost 5 bases and 6 bases, there was a span of 10 bases. CDR3 residues: CASSGGEYEKLFF. In DNA form, the CDR3 reads TGTGCCAGCAGCGGGGGGGAGTATGAAAAACTGTTTTTT.

The rearrangement joins TRBV21-1 to TRBJ2-4; the table's D call, TRBD1, has no DNA check behind it. TRBV21-1 is a pseudogene locus. The CDR3 covers 13 residues. CDR3 region: CASTGAGQNIQYF. DNA of the CDR3: TGTGCCAGCACTGGGGCAGGGCAAAACATTCAGTACTTC.

This clone has just one count. The DNA for the CDR3 is TGTGCCAGCTCACCACGACCCGGGTGGAGCAATCAGCCCCAGCATTTT. Its translation: CASSPRPGWSNQPQHF. V usage is TRBV18 and J usage is TRBJ1-5; D uncertain. This CDR3 contains 16 residues. Germline assignment: CDR1 KGHSH and CDR2 LQKENI. Trimming took 1 base from V and 1 from J, leaving 11 bases between them.

A single count supports this clone. V is TRBV6-1 and J is TRBJ2-5; D is unclear. Per germline, CDR1 MNHNS and CDR2 SASEGT. The ends were cut back, 2 bases at V and 3 bases at J, with 10 bases in the middle. The CDR3 has 14 amino acids. DNA for the CDR3: TGTGCCAGCAGTGAATTGGGCAGAAAAGAGACCCAGTACTTC. This codes for CASSELGRKETQYF.

This rearrangement joins TRBV4-2 to TRBJ2-2, with no clear D. V gave up 0 bases and J gave up 6 bases, with 8 bases separating them. Looked up from germline, CDR1 is LGHNA and CDR2 is YNFKEQ. The CDR3 totals 14 residues. CDR3 DNA sequence: TGTGCCAGCAGCCAAGATCCCCTAGCCGGGGAGCTGTTTTTT. Translating it yields CASSQDPLAGELFF.

This sequence joins TRBV10-2 and TRBJ1-2; TRBD1 agrees at 9 bases. Germline CDR1 and CDR2: WSHSY and SAAADI. V trimming: 5 bases; J trimming: 2 bases; junction bases outside the gene matches: 6. The CDR3 is made up of 15 amino acids. The CDR3 DNA sequence: TGCGCCAGCAGTTACGGACAGGGGAACAACTATGGCTACACCTTC. Amino acids: CASSYGQGNNYGYTF.

This chain links TRBV10-3 with TRBJ2-2; 11 bases align to TRBD1. The CDR3 totals 15 residues. V lost 10 bases to trimming and J lost 6 bases; unmatched junction nucleotides: 10. CDR1 and CDR2 from the germline V gene are ENHRY and SYGVKD. The CDR3 loop reads CATQFRDRGSGELFF. The CDR3 region has the DNA TGTGCCACCCAGTTCAGGGACAGGGGGTCCGGGGAGCTGTTTTTT.

This clone was recorded once. The chain recombines TRBV7-8 with TRBJ2-7; 8 nucleotides match TRBD1. V gave up 5 bases and J gave up 2 bases; unmatched junction bases: 8. The CDR3 contains 15 residues. Germline V CDR1 and CDR2: SGHVS, FQNEAQ. CDR3 sequence: CASSQRTGYPYEQYF. The DNA of the CDR3 is TGTGCCAGCAGCCAACGGACAGGGTATCCCTACGAGCAGTACTTC.

This clone was seen once. The chain joins TRBV3-1 (or the pseudogene TRBV3-2) to TRBJ2-5; perhaps TRBD2 as D (7 bases). V was trimmed by 7 bases and J by 2 bases, leaving 20 bases between them. The CDR3 is made up of 16 amino acids. CDR1 is LGHDT, CDR2 YNNKEL, per germline (reference sequence). The CDR3 reads CASKGGGPDSQETQYF. CDR3 DNA: TGTGCCAGCAAAGGGGGGGGACCTGATTCTCAAGAGACCCAGTACTTC.

This clone showed up just once. The chain employs TRBV4-3 and TRBJ2-5, with D tentatively TRBD1 (6 bases). Deletions cut 0 bases from V and 5 bases from J, with 13 bases between. The CDR3 is 15 amino acids. The germline V gene has CDR1 LGHNA and CDR2 YSLEER. CDR3 sequence reads: CASSQDTGPRETQYF. The CDR3 bases are TGCGCCAGCAGCCAAGATACAGGGCCCAGGGAGACCCAGTACTTC.

This sequence joins TRBV4-2 and TRBJ1-2; maybe TRBD1 (5 bases). Between the trimmed V and J ends, which lost 0 bases and 4 bases, there was a span of 12 bases. Germline CDR1 is LGHNA and CDR2 is YNFKEQ. The length of the CDR3 is 15 residues. Here the CDR3 reads CASSQDPGGGYGYTF. The DNA for the CDR3 is TGTGCCAGCAGCCAAGACCCTGGGGGGGGCTATGGCTACACCTTC.